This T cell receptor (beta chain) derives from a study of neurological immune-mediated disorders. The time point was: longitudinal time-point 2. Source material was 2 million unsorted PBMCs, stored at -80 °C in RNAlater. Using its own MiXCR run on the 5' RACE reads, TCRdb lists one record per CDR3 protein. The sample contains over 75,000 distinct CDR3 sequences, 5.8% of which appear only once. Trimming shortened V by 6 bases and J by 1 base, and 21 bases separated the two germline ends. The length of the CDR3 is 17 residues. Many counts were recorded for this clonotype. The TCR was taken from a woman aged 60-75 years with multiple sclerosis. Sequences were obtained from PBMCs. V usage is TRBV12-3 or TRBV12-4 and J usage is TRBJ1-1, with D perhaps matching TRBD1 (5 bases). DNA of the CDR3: TGTGCCAGCAGCCAATACCTCGGGGACCCACGGAACACTGAAGCTTTCTTT. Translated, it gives CASSQYLGDPRNTEAFF.